These 10 T cell receptor beta chains were all obtained from the same sample, sequenced in a study of human T cells and chemical hapten exposure. Each CDR3 protein gets one entry after TCRdb re-called the RACE reads with MiXCR. The data show fewer than 130,000 distinct CDR3 sequences, 9.5% to 12% seen once. The sample's time point: patch test 1, 2 weeks after DPC sensitization. Regarding treatment: therapeutic diphenylcyclopropenone sensitization with weekly scalp DPC. The sequencing here drew on whole blood, taken in connection with sensitization to the hapten diphenylcyclopropenone (DPC). These TCRs come from a woman between 35 and 50 years old with alopecia areata. Some clones in this sample may be carry-over from other donors' samples.

The chain is built from TRBV20-1 and TRBJ2-7; 14 bases match TRBD2. Germline-derived CDR1 and CDR2 are DFQATT and SNEGSKA (reference sequence). The CDR3 runs to 17 residues. V lost 5 bases to trimming and J lost 5 bases; unmatched junction nucleotides: 14. Written as DNA, the CDR3 is TGCAGTGCTTCCGGGACTAGCGGGAGTCCCCTCATGGACGAGCAGTACTTC. Translation: CSASGTSGSPLMDEQYF.

This clonotype was counted many times. The V and J genes are TRBV11-2 and TRBJ2-7, with 7 bases aligning to TRBD2. V shed 5 bases, J shed 4 bases, and the junction held 5 bases outside the gene matches. CDR1 and CDR2 (germline): SGHAT, FQNNGV. CDR3 length: 13 amino acids. The CDR3 sequence: CASSLAEAYEQYF. For the CDR3, the DNA is TGTGCCAGCAGCCTAGCGGAAGCTTACGAGCAGTACTTC.

This clonotype was recorded many times. The chain links TRBV7-2 to TRBJ2-7; TRBD2 matches 8 bases. The germline V gene encodes CDR1 SGHTA and CDR2 FQGNSA. This CDR3 has 14 residues. The trim removed 6 bases at V and 6 bases at J, leaving 10 bases unmatched. This CDR3 is CASRDSGTRGEQYF. For the CDR3, the DNA is TGTGCCAGCAGAGATTCCGGGACTAGAGGCGAGCAGTACTTC.

The CDR3 DNA sequence: TGTGCCAGCAGTCCCGCACCGATCGGGGAGCTGTTTTTT. Residues: CASSPAPIGELFF. The J gene is TRBJ2-2, the V gene TRBV6-2 or TRBV6-3, with D unresolved. The germline V and J ends were trimmed by 5 bases and 7 bases, with 11 bases remaining between them. CDR1 and CDR2 from the germline V gene are MNHEY and SVGEGT. The CDR3 totals 13 residues.

The chain employs TRBV5-1 and TRBJ2-1; 9 bases fit TRBD2. The junction had 1 base not matched to a gene; V was cut back by 2 bases and J by 7 bases. Germline V gives CDR1 SGHRS, CDR2 YFSETQ. The CDR3 length is 13 residues. The CDR3 nucleotides read TGCGCCAGCAGCTTTAGCGGGAGTAATGAGCAGTTCTTC. Its protein product is CASSFSGSNEQFF.

Notes on this clonotype: A much bigger clone sits one base away, suggesting this may be a read error. The genes are TRBV6-6 and TRBJ2-7; tentative D call: TRBD2 (5 bases). The CDR3 consists of 12 residues. Trimming pared 2 bases from V and 9 bases from J, leaving 11 bases between. Germline CDR1 MNHNY, CDR2 SVGAGI (reference sequence). In DNA form, the CDR3 reads TGTGCCAGCAGTTACACGGACTTGGGGCAGTACTTC. Encoded protein: CASSYTDLGQYF.

V is TRBV10-3 and J is TRBJ1-5, with TRBD1 matching over 7 bases. The germline V gene encodes CDR1 ENHRY and CDR2 SYGVKD. The CDR3 totals 14 residues. V lost 6 bases to trimming and J lost 3 bases; unmatched junction nucleotides: 5. CDR3 in amino acids: CAIRGGGVNQPQHF. The DNA for the CDR3 is TGTGCCATCAGGGGAGGGGGCGTCAATCAGCCCCAGCATTTT.

Comments on this clonotype: One end of the junction fails to match germline, which may point to a read error. This chain links TRBV2 with TRBJ2-3; 9 positions agree with TRBD1. This CDR3 region has 15 residues. Germline CDR1 is SNHLY and CDR2 is FYNNEI. CDR3 residues: CASSDPGTGYGSACF. The DNA of the CDR3 is TGTGCCAGCAGTGACCCCGGGACAGGGTATGGGTCCGCGTGTTTT.

The chain is built from TRBV30 and TRBJ1-1, with a weak D call TRBD1 (5 bases). The CDR3 length is 13 residues. CDR1 is GTSNPN and CDR2 is SVGIG in the germline V gene (reference sequence). V was trimmed by 1 base and J by 1 base, leaving 7 bases between them. The CDR3 region has the DNA TGTGCCTGGAGTGAGGACACGAACACTGAAGCTTTCTTT. It specifies CAWSEDTNTEAFF.

The V and J genes are TRBV7-3 and TRBJ2-1; D could derive from TRBD1 or TRBD2 (5 bases each). Between the trimmed V and J ends, which lost 5 bases and 13 bases, there was a span of 18 bases. Looked up from germline, CDR1 is SGHTA and CDR2 is FQGTGA. This CDR3 has 13 amino acids. The CDR3 coding sequence is TGTGCCAGCAGCAAAAATGAGGGGCCCGGACAGTTCTTC. Protein sequence: CASSKNEGPGQFF.